Below, 24 T cell receptor beta chains from the same sample are listed, as sequenced in a study of human versus mouse CDR3 diversity and MHC coevolution. Sequenced by immunoSEQ multiplex PCR; TCRdb stores in-frame clones only, minus some. The data contain over 60,000 clones, 80% to 95% of them singletons. Sequencing was performed on naive CD4+ T cells from blood. Specified subset: CD45RO-negative CD62L-positive naive CD4 T cells. The receptors come from a person aged 25-75 years in good health.

The CDR3 is CASEEVMGLGNSPLHF. CDR3 DNA sequence: TGTGCCAGTGAAGAAGTAATGGGGCTCGGTAATTCACCCCTCCACTTT. This sequence joins TRBV25-1 and TRBJ1-6, with D perhaps matching TRBD1 (5 bases). CDR1 MGHDK and CDR2 SYGVNS come from the germline V gene. The V and J ends lost 9 bases and 6 bases respectively, with 21 bases between them. The CDR3 is made up of 16 amino acids.

This sequence joins TRBV19 and TRBJ1-5, with TRBD1 identical over 7 bases. Germline V lookup: CDR1 LNHDA, CDR2 SQIVND (reference sequence). V lost 3 bases and J lost 2; bases outside the gene matches: 10. The CDR3 is 17 residues long. This CDR3 is CASSIRPTGTGNQPQHF. The CDR3 coding sequence is TGTGCCAGTAGTATCCGTCCGACCGGGACAGGCAATCAGCCCCAGCATTTT.

CDR3 DNA sequence: TGCGCCAGCAGTGAGCGGGAGGCCGCTGGGATCCAAGAGACCCAGTACTTC. Its translation is CASSEREAAGIQETQYF. The chain combines TRBV10-2 with TRBJ2-5, with TRBD2 matching over 7 bases. This CDR3 has 17 residues. The germline V gene encodes CDR1 WSHSY and CDR2 SAAADI. The V gene end was trimmed by 2 bases and the J gene end by 1 base; junction bases not matched to a gene: 10.

The rearrangement links TRBV6-1 to TRBJ1-2, with a possible D match to TRBD1 (6 bases). The CDR3 runs 16 residues. Trimming took off 4 bases at V and 0 bases at J, with 15 bases between the two ends. CDR1 MNHNS and CDR2 SASEGT come from the germline V gene. The CDR3 spells CASSGTALFPNYGYTF. Here the CDR3 DNA reads TGTGCCAGCAGTGGGACAGCCCTGTTTCCTAACTATGGCTACACCTTC.

The chain joins TRBV4-1 to TRBJ1-2; 10 bases map to TRBD1. The J segment lost 4 bases and the V segment lost 2 bases, leaving 7 bases of the junction unmatched. Germline V gene lookup returns CDR1 MGHRA and CDR2 YSYEKL. The CDR3 contains 16 residues. CDR3 in amino acids: CASSQPGQGKTYGYTF. CDR3 DNA sequence: TGCGCCAGCAGCCAACCGGGACAGGGGAAAACCTATGGCTACACCTTC.

The chain carries TRBV11-2 and TRBJ2-1; TRBD2 agrees at 12 bases. The CDR3 totals 16 residues. Germline V gives CDR1 SGHAT, CDR2 FQNNGV. J was trimmed by 6 bases and V by 5 bases; bases with no gene match: 8. DNA for the CDR3: TGTGCCAGCAGCCAATGGACTAGCGGGATTCGCAATGAGCAGTTCTTC. The encoded protein is CASSQWTSGIRNEQFF.

The table lists this clone with a count of one. The genes are TRBV30 and TRBJ1-2; D not resolved. In germline, CDR1 is GTSNPN, CDR2 SVGIG (reference sequence). The germline V and J ends were trimmed by 0 bases and 7 bases, with 6 bases remaining between them. This CDR3 region has 11 residues. The CDR3 nucleotides are TGTGCCTGGAGTGTATATTCTGGCTACACCTTC. Its protein is CAWSVYSGYTF.

J is TRBJ2-7 and V is TRBV28; 10 bases align to TRBD1. Losses at the gene ends were 5 bases for V and 1 base for J; bases not matched to a gene: 5. This CDR3 is 15 amino acids long. CDR1 MDHEN and CDR2 SYDVKM come from the germline V gene. The CDR3 sequence is CASSEPGQGSYEQYF. The CDR3 DNA sequence: TGTGCCAGCAGTGAACCGGGACAGGGGTCCTACGAGCAGTACTTC.

V usage is TRBV2 and J usage is TRBJ2-7; the match to TRBD2 covers 9 bases. The CDR3 contains 16 residues. In germline, CDR1 is SNHLY, CDR2 FYNNEI. J gave up 1 base and V 1 base, and 5 bases lay outside the gene matches. CDR3 in amino acids: CASSEGGSGGSYEQYF. Written as DNA, the CDR3 is TGTGCCAGCAGTGAAGGGGGTAGCGGGGGATCCTACGAGCAGTACTTC.

The V gene is TRBV5-1, the J gene TRBJ1-1; a weak D match, TRBD1 (6 bases). The germline V and J ends were trimmed by 6 bases and 3 bases, with 15 bases remaining between them. CDR3 length: 14 residues. CDR1 and CDR2 from the germline V gene are SGHRS and YFSETQ. Here the CDR3 reads CASTYQDSYTEAFF. In DNA, the CDR3 is TGCGCCAGCACCTACCAGGACAGCTACACTGAAGCTTTCTTT.

This chain connects TRBV7-9 to TRBJ2-1; the match to TRBD2 covers 7 bases. CDR1 is SEHNR and CDR2 is FQNEAQ in the germline V gene (reference sequence). There are 14 residues in the CDR3. V was clipped by 2 bases and J by 9 bases; unmatched bases: 7. CDR3 in DNA: TGTGCCAGCAGCTTACCTAGGAGGGAGGGTGAGCAGTTCTTC. Its translation: CASSLPRREGEQFF.

The CDR3 loop reads CASSHRMTGTIGGYTF. The CDR3 DNA is TGTGCCAGCTCACATAGGATGACAGGGACAATTGGAGGCTACACCTTC. The rearrangement joins TRBV18 to TRBJ1-2, with 7 bases identical to TRBD1. The CDR3 is 16 residues long. Trimming took 4 bases from V and 8 from J; bases not matched to a gene: 16. Germline CDR1 reads KGHSH; CDR2 reads LQKENI. Based on the CDR3 plus reference TRBV18 and TRBJ1-2, the full variable domain is NAGVMQNPRHLVRRRGQEARLRCSPMKGHSHVYWYRQLPEEGLKFMVYLQKENIIDESGMPKERFSAEFPKEGPSILRIQQVVRGDSAAYFCASSHRMTGTIGGYTFGSGTRLTVV.

This sequence joins TRBV19 and TRBJ1-2; D remains unclear. The CDR3 spans 12 residues. Per germline, CDR1 LNHDA and CDR2 SQIVND (reference sequence). V dropped 3 bases and J dropped 5 bases, with 7 bases sitting between them. The CDR3 coding sequence is TGTGCCAGTAGTATGGCAGGATATGGCTACACCTTC. This encodes CASSMAGYGYTF.

The CDR3 loop is CASSYLSNQPQHF. The CDR3 DNA follows: TGTGCCAGCAGTTACTTAAGCAATCAGCCCCAGCATTTT. This chain links TRBV28 with TRBJ1-5; D unclear. Trimming shortened V by 4 bases and J by 1 base, and 5 bases separated the two germline ends. CDR3 length: 13 amino acids. Germline lookup yields CDR1 MDHEN and CDR2 SYDVKM.

V usage is TRBV4-1 and J usage is TRBJ2-5; TRBD2 aligns across 11 bases. Germline lookup yields CDR1 MGHRA and CDR2 YSYEKL. The V gene end was trimmed by 5 bases and the J gene end by 5 bases; junction bases not matched to a gene: 4. The CDR3 sequence is 14 residues long. CDR3 region: CASSALAGVETQYF. CDR3 in DNA: TGCGCCAGCAGCGCACTAGCGGGAGTTGAGACCCAGTACTTC.

V is TRBV6-5 and J is TRBJ1-2, with D perhaps TRBD1 (6 bases). CDR3 length: 15 amino acids. Trimming cost V 0 bases and J 2 bases, with 10 bases left between them. From germline, CDR1 is MNHEY and CDR2 SVGAGI. The CDR3 here is CASSYSGQGNYGYTF. CDR3 DNA: TGTGCCAGCAGTTACTCTGGGCAGGGGAACTATGGCTACACCTTC.

As DNA, the CDR3 is TGTGCCAGCAGCTCGGGACAGGGGACCGATGAGCAGTTCTTC. Translating it yields CASSSGQGTDEQFF. V usage is TRBV5-4 and J usage is TRBJ2-1; TRBD1 agrees at 10 bases. CDR3 length equals 14 residues. Per the germline V gene, CDR1 is SGHNT and CDR2 is YYREEE (reference sequence). Trimming removed 3 bases from V and 8 bases from J; junction bases left unmatched: 5.

CDR3 in DNA: TGTGCCAGCAGTGCGGGGTCCTACGAGCAGTACTTC. Translation gives CASSAGSYEQYF. The gene calls are TRBV2 and TRBJ2-7, with a weak D call TRBD2 (5 bases). Germline CDR1 SNHLY, CDR2 FYNNEI. The V and J ends lost 4 bases and 1 base respectively, with 5 bases between them. This CDR3 is 12 amino acids long.

The chain recombines TRBV7-2 with TRBJ2-1; 9 bases align to TRBD1. CDR1 is SGHTA, CDR2 FQGNSA, per germline. The CDR3 runs 17 residues. As DNA, the CDR3 is TGTGCAGTTCCCACATTTACTACAGGGGGCGCGGACAATGAGCAGTTCTTC. Amino acids: CAVPTFTTGGADNEQFF.

This clone was counted a few times. The chain combines TRBV6-5 with TRBJ1-3, with D unclear. Germline V gene sequence: CDR1 MNHEY, CDR2 SVGAGI. Trimming shortened V by 8 bases and J by 3 bases, and 5 bases separated the two germline ends. CDR3 length: 11 residues. For the CDR3, the DNA is TGTGCCAGCCAGGATGGAAACACCATATATTTT. It codes for CASQDGNTIYF.

The chain carries TRBV18 and TRBJ2-1, with TRBD2 identical over 7 bases. The CDR3 is made up of 16 amino acids. Per germline, CDR1 KGHSH and CDR2 LQKENI. J was trimmed by 5 bases and V by 0 bases; bases with no gene match: 7. The chain's CDR3 is CASSPPPRLAHNEQFF. The CDR3, as DNA: TGTGCCAGCTCACCACCACCAAGACTAGCCCACAATGAGCAGTTCTTC.

The J gene is TRBJ2-6, the V gene TRBV13, with D possibly being TRBD1 (6 bases). The CDR3 runs to 18 residues. Germline loops: CDR1 PRHDT, CDR2 FYEKMQ (reference sequence). Trimming shortened V by 5 bases and J by 1 base, and 18 bases separated the two germline ends. The CDR3 here is CASSTYRDAVSGANVLTF. CDR3 in DNA: TGTGCCAGCAGCACCTACAGGGACGCAGTATCTGGGGCCAACGTCCTGACTTTC.

This chain connects TRBV15 to TRBJ2-7; no reliable D call. V was pared by 0 bases and J by 6 bases, with 6 bases between. The CDR3 is 12 residues long. Germline CDR1 is LNHNV and CDR2 is YYDKDF (reference sequence). In nucleotides, the CDR3 is TGTGCCACCAGCAGAGACCGGAGCGAGCAGTACTTC. Amino acid sequence: CATSRDRSEQYF.

With respect to this clone: One junction end disagrees with the germline gene, perhaps due to a read error. The genes are TRBV6-6 and TRBJ2-7, with D possibly matching TRBD2 (5 bases). Germline V gives CDR1 MNHNY, CDR2 SVGAGI (reference sequence). The CDR3 is 14 residues long. CDR3 sequence reads: CASSYGESSYAQYF. The CDR3 DNA is TGTGCCAGCAGTTACGGGGAGTCCTCCTACGCGCAGTACTTC.